The 23 T cell receptor beta chains listed next were all sequenced from one sample in a study of cytotoxic CD8 clonotypes in ibrutinib-treated CLL. The protocol was immunoSEQ multiplex PCR, while the TCRdb copy is restricted to in-frame clones and leaves out a portion. The sample holds approximately 84,000 clones, about 76% seen once. The sample here was PBMCs, taken after 12 months of ibrutinib treatment. These receptors came from a human donor with chronic lymphocytic leukemia.

The chain couples TRBV9 to TRBJ1-3; 10 bases align to TRBD1. The germline V gene has CDR1 SGDLS and CDR2 YYNGEE. J was trimmed by 2 bases and V by 1 base; bases with no gene match: 3. The CDR3 totals 16 residues. The CDR3 coding sequence is TGTGCCAGCAGCGTAAGGGACAGGGGAGCTGGAAACACCATATATTTT. Translating it yields CASSVRDRGAGNTIYF.

This clone has just one count. This chain uses TRBV5-6 with TRBJ2-2; D is tentatively TRBD1 or TRBD2 (6 bases each). The CDR3 has 13 residues. CDR1 SGHDT and CDR2 YYEEEE come from the germline V gene. The germline V and J ends were trimmed by 4 bases and 4 bases, with 8 bases remaining between them. This CDR3 is CASSGGPTGELFF. CDR3 in DNA: TGTGCCAGCAGCGGGGGGCCCACCGGGGAGCTGTTTTTT.

The J gene is TRBJ2-7, the V gene TRBV9; D uncertain. This CDR3 is 12 amino acids long. V was trimmed by 7 bases and J by 2 bases, leaving 10 bases between them. Germline CDR1 is SGDLS and CDR2 is YYNGEE. The CDR3 spells CASGRQPYEQYF. The CDR3 nucleotides read TGTGCCAGCGGTAGGCAGCCCTACGAGCAGTACTTC.

This clone turned up a few times. The CDR3 is CASSYRSGNTIYF. The CDR3 DNA follows: TGTGCCAGCAGCTACCGCTCTGGAAACACCATATATTTT. V usage is TRBV27 and J usage is TRBJ1-3; no definite D call. The CDR3 is 13 amino acids. V gave up 6 bases and J gave up 0 bases, with 6 bases separating them. Germline CDR1 reads MNHEY; CDR2 reads SMNVEV (reference sequence).

In nucleotides, the CDR3 is TGTGCAAGTCGCTTAGGCGGTATGGGGCAACCGGGACAGATAAATCAGCCCCAGCATTTT. Its protein is CASRLGGMGQPGQINQPQHF. V gene TRBV12-2 combines with J gene TRBJ1-5; the tabulated D call, TRBD1, remains unverified against the DNA. TRBV12-2 is labeled a pseudogene. This CDR3 contains 20 residues.

A few counts support this clone. This chain connects TRBV10-3 to TRBJ2-5, with 9 bases lining up with TRBD2. Germline V gene sequence: CDR1 ENHRY, CDR2 SYGVKD. The junction had 6 bases not matched to a gene; V was cut back by 2 bases and J by 5 bases. The CDR3 has 15 amino acids. The CDR3 DNA is TGTGCCATCAGTGAGCAAGGGCGGGAGGGGGAGACCCAGTACTTC. Translated: CAISEQGREGETQYF.

This chain connects TRBV4-1 to TRBJ2-1, with a tentative D call TRBD1 (5 bases). CDR1 is MGHRA, CDR2 YSYEKL, per germline. This CDR3 is 15 amino acids long. The ends were cut back, 0 bases at V and 5 bases at J, with 11 bases in the middle. Here the CDR3 DNA reads TGCGCCAGCAGCCAAGAGGGCAGGGCCAACAATGAGCAGTTCTTC. This encodes CASSQEGRANNEQFF.

The chain carries TRBV11-3 and TRBJ2-7; D possibly matches TRBD1 or TRBD2 (5 bases each). Deletions cut 5 bases from V and 4 bases from J, with 18 bases between. The germline gives CDR1 SGHNT, CDR2 YENEEA. There are 15 residues in the CDR3. CDR3 sequence reads: CASSATGTAYYEQYF. The DNA of the CDR3 is TGTGCCAGCAGCGCAACCGGGACGGCGTATTACGAGCAGTACTTC. Full variable domain (missing parts from reference TRBV11-3 and TRBJ2-7): EAGVVQSPRYKIIEKKQPVAFWCNPISGHNTLYWYLQNLGQGPELLIRYENEEAVDDSQLPKDRFSAERLKGVDSTLKIQPAELGDSAVYLCASSATGTAYYEQYFGPGTRLTVT.

A single count supports this clone. V gene TRBV5-5 combines with J gene TRBJ2-1; 8 positions match TRBD2. Germline lookup yields CDR1 SGHKS and CDR2 YYEKEE (reference sequence). The CDR3 length is 15 residues. V lost 5 bases and J lost 3; bases outside the gene matches: 7. In nucleotides, the CDR3 is TGTGCCAGCAGTCCGGCGGGAGGTTTCTACAATGAGCAGTTCTTC. This sequence encodes CASSPAGGFYNEQFF.

This chain links TRBV9 with TRBJ2-1, with D uncertain. CDR3 length: 14 amino acids. Deletions cut 0 bases from V and 5 bases from J, with 9 bases between. Germline CDR1 and CDR2: SGDLS and YYNGEE. The CDR3 region is CASSVASRNNEQFF. In DNA form, the CDR3 reads TGTGCCAGCAGCGTAGCTTCACGCAACAATGAGCAGTTCTTC.

Of note for this clone: Relative to the germline gene, one junction end is altered; a read error may explain this. The chain is built from TRBV18 and TRBJ2-7; D uncertain. The CDR3 is made up of 15 amino acids. Germline assignment: CDR1 KGHSH and CDR2 LQKENI. The CDR3 region is CASSPRTGRDYGQYF. The CDR3 DNA follows: TGTGCCAGCTCACCCCGCACCGGGCGCGATTACGGGCAGTACTTC.

The rearrangement joins TRBV5-4 to TRBJ2-7; 11 bases agree with TRBD1. Per the germline V gene, CDR1 is SGHNT and CDR2 is YYREEE (reference sequence). The CDR3 spans 15 residues. J gave up 2 bases and V 4 bases, and 5 bases lay outside the gene matches. As DNA, the CDR3 is TGTGCCAGCAGCCCCCGGACAGGGGGCCCCTACGAGCAGTACTTC. The encoded protein is CASSPRTGGPYEQYF.

The chain links TRBV6-5 to TRBJ2-7; 8 positions match TRBD2. The junction had 8 bases not matched to a gene; V was cut back by 7 bases and J by 0 bases. This CDR3 has 15 amino acids. CDR1 and CDR2 (germline): MNHEY, SVGAGI. CDR3 sequence: CASTPSGSGSYEQYF. The CDR3 nucleotides read TGTGCCAGCACCCCGAGCGGGAGTGGCTCCTACGAGCAGTACTTC.

V gene TRBV2 combines with J gene TRBJ1-4; D possibly corresponds to TRBD1 (6 bases). V lost 8 bases and J 7 bases, leaving 14 bases between the germline ends. Germline V gene data show CDR1 as SNHLY and CDR2 as FYNNEI. There are 13 residues in the CDR3. The CDR3 is CASERTVGEKLFF. In DNA, the CDR3 is TGTGCCAGCGAGAGGACAGTGGGTGAAAAACTGTTTTTT.

The chain has TRBV7-2 and TRBJ1-1; D remains unclear. The CDR3 extends over 13 amino acids. Trimming took off 1 base at V and 2 bases at J, with 5 bases between the two ends. Germline loops: CDR1 SGHTA, CDR2 FQGNSA. In DNA, the CDR3 is TGTGCCAGCAGCTTAGACCCTAACACTGAAGCTTTCTTT. Protein: CASSLDPNTEAFF.

The chain recombines TRBV9 with TRBJ1-1; D remains ambiguous. The V gene's germline CDR1 is SGDLS and CDR2 YYNGEE. CDR3 length: 15 residues. The germline V and J ends were trimmed by 0 bases and 1 base, with 10 bases remaining between them. The CDR3, as DNA: TGTGCCAGCAGCGTAGTGGGCAGTCCGAACACTGAAGCTTTCTTT. Residues: CASSVVGSPNTEAFF. Supplemented by reference TRBV9 and TRBJ1-1, the full variable domain reads DSGVTQTPKHLITATGQRVTLRCSPRSGDLSVYWYQQSLDQGLQFLIQYYNGEERAKGNILERFSAQQFPDLHSELNLSSLELGDSALYFCASSVVGSPNTEAFFGQGTRLTVV.

V is TRBV7-8 and J is TRBJ1-1; D gene ambiguous. This CDR3 has 13 amino acids. The V end lost 3 bases, the J end lost 1 base, and 6 bases lay between the germline ends. Germline CDR1 is SGHVS and CDR2 is FQNEAQ. DNA for the CDR3: TGTGCCAGCAGCTTGGTAGAGAACACTGAAGCTTTCTTT. Its translation: CASSLVENTEAFF.

This chain connects TRBV10-3 to TRBJ1-4, with D tentatively TRBD1 (5 bases). Germline V gene data show CDR1 as ENHRY and CDR2 as SYGVKD. The CDR3 is 13 residues long. The V end was cut by 0 bases, the J end by 14 bases, with 13 bases between. CDR3 region: CAISESRDSLLFF. As DNA, the CDR3 is TGTGCCATCAGTGAGTCCCGGGACTCCCTGCTGTTTTTT.

V gene TRBV7-2 combines with J gene TRBJ2-5; 8 bases line up with TRBD2. With V trimmed by 3 bases and J by 2 bases, 8 bases remained unmatched. CDR3 length: 16 amino acids. The germline gives CDR1 SGHTA, CDR2 FQGNSA. CDR3 protein: CASSLGRGGAQETQYF. CDR3 nucleotide sequence: TGTGCCAGCAGCTTGGGTCGGGGGGGAGCACAAGAGACCCAGTACTTC.

J is TRBJ2-7 and V is TRBV7-2; TRBD2 might be the D (6 bases). Germline-derived CDR1 and CDR2 are SGHTA and FQGNSA. The CDR3 extends over 14 amino acids. The V end was cut by 5 bases, the J end by 0 bases, with 11 bases between. Here the CDR3 reads CASSRSGSSYEQYF. The CDR3 nucleotides are TGTGCCAGCAGCCGTAGCGGAAGCTCCTACGAGCAGTACTTC.

The chain is built from TRBV7-2 and TRBJ1-4; tentative D call: TRBD1 (6 bases). V dropped 5 bases and J dropped 4 bases, with 17 bases sitting between them. CDR1 is SGHTA, CDR2 FQGNSA, per germline. The CDR3 consists of 16 residues. CDR3 residues: CASSPWGGQVNEKLFF. In DNA, the CDR3 is TGTGCCAGCAGCCCGTGGGGGGGGCAGGTTAATGAAAAACTGTTTTTT.

This clone was seen ten or more times. The genes are TRBV4-1 and TRBJ2-7, with 9 positions matching TRBD2. This CDR3 region has 17 residues. Germline lookup yields CDR1 MGHRA and CDR2 YSYEKL. The trim removed 0 bases at V and 7 bases at J, leaving 13 bases unmatched. In DNA, the CDR3 is TGCGCCAGCAGCCAAGAGGGGTTTGGCGGGAGGGGGGAGGAGCAGTACTTC. Translation: CASSQEGFGGRGEEQYF.

V gene TRBV28 combines with J gene TRBJ1-5; possibly TRBD1 for D (6 bases). Germline V lookup: CDR1 MDHEN, CDR2 SYDVKM. Trimming took 8 bases from V and 1 from J, leaving 12 bases between them. CDR3 length equals 14 residues. The chain's CDR3 is CASGTGGSNQPQHF. CDR3 coding DNA: TGTGCCAGCGGAACTGGGGGCAGCAATCAGCCCCAGCATTTT.